The entry that follows covers one TCR beta chain sequence. CDR1 is LNHDA and CDR2 is SQIVND in the germline V gene (reference sequence). The CDR3 has 13 residues. Trimming left V 5 bases short and J 3 bases short, with 10 bases between. These data come from a study of blood T cell repertoires in COVID-19. Study background: The analysed material was cDNA or gDNA that came from T cells, B-cell-depleted T cells, or PBMCs.

TCRdb's table, derived via immunoSEQ multiplex PCR, lists solely in-frame clones and lacks some. The data contain 70,000 to 85,000 clones, approximately 82% of them singletons. The clonotype was recovered from a human donor in a cohort sampled during active COVID-19. The sequenced sample consisted of peripheral blood. V usage is TRBV19 and J usage is TRBJ1-1; D remains ambiguous. DNA for the CDR3: TGTGCCAGTAGTGGACGGGAGCACACTGAAGCTTTCTTT. Encoded protein: CASSGREHTEAFF.